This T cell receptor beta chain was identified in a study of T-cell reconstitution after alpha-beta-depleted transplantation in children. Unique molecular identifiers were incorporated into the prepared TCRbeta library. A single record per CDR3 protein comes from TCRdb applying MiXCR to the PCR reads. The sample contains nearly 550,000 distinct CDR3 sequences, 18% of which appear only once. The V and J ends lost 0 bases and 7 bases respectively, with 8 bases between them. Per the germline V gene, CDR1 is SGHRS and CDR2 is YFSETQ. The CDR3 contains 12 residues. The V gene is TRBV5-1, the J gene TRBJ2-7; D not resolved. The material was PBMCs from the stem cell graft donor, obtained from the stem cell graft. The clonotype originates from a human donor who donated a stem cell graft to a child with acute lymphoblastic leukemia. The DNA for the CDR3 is TGCGCCAGCAGCTTGGCCTTCGAGGAGCAGTACTTC. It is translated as CASSLAFEEQYF.